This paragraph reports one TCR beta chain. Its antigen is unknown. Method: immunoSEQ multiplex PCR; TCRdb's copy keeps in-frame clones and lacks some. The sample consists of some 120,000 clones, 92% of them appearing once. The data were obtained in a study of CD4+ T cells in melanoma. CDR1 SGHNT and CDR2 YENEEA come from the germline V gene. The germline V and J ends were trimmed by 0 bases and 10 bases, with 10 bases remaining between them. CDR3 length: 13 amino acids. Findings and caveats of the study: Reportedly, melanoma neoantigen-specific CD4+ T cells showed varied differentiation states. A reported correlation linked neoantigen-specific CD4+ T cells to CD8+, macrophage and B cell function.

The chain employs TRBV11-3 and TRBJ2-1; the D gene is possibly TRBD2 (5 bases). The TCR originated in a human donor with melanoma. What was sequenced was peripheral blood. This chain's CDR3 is CASSLDLQREQFF. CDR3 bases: TGTGCCAGCAGCTTAGACCTCCAGCGGGAGCAGTTCTTC.